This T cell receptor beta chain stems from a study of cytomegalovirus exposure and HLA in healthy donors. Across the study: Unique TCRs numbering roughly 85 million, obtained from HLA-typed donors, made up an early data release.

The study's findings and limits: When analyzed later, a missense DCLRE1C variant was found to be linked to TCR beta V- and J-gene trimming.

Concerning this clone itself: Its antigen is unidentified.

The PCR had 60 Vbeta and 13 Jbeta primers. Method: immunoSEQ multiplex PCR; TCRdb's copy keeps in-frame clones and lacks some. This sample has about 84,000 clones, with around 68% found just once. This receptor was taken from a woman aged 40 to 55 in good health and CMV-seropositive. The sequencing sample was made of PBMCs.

The CDR3 sequence: CASSLSSGGLVAYNEQFF. The CDR3 nucleotides read TGTGCCAGCAGTTTATCATCTGGAGGGTTGGTAGCCTACAATGAGCAGTTCTTC. The chain employs TRBV28 and TRBJ2-1; weak D call: TRBD2 (6 bases). CDR3 length: 18 residues. V lost 1 base, J lost 2 bases, and 18 bases lay in between. The germline CDR1 and CDR2 sequences are MDHEN and SYDVKM.